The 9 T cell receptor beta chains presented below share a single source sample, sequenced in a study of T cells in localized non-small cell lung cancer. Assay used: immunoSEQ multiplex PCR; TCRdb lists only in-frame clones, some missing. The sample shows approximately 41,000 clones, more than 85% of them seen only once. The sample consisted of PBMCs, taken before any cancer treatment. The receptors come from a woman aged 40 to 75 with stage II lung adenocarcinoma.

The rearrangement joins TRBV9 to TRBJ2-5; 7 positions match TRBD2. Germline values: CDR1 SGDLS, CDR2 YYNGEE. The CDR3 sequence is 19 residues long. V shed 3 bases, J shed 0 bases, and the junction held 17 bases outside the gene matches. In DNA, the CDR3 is TGTGCCAGCAGCGAGGGCGGGGGTCTCATTCACGACCACCAAGAGACCCAGTACTTC. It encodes CASSEGGGLIHDHQETQYF.

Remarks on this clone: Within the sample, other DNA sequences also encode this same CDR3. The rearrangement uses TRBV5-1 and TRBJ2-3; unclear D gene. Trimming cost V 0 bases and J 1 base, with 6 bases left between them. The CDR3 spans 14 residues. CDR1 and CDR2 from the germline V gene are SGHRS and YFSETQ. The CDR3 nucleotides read TGCGCCAGCAGCTTGGGAGGTCGCACAGATACGCAGTATTTT. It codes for CASSLGGRTDTQYF.

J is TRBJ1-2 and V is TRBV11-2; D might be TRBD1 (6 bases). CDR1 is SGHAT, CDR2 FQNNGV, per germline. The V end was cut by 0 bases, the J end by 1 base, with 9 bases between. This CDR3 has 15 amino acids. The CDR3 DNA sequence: TGTGCCAGCAGCTTAGAAGGGGGATTTAACTATGGCTACACCTTC. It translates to CASSLEGGFNYGYTF.

Written as DNA, the CDR3 is TGTGCCAGCAGTCGGGACAGAAATAATTCACCCCTCCACTTT. Translated: CASSRDRNNSPLHF. The gene calls are TRBV6-4 and TRBJ1-6; TRBD1 matches at 7 bases. Unmatched junction bases numbered 3, after V lost 5 bases and J lost 5 bases. Germline V gene lookup returns CDR1 MRHNA and CDR2 SNTAGT. This CDR3 has 14 residues.

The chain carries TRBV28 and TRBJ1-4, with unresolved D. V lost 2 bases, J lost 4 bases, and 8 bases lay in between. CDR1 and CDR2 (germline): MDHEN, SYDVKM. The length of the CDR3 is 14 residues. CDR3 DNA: TGTGCCAGCAGTTTAGCCGGGATTAATGAAAAACTGTTTTTT. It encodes CASSLAGINEKLFF. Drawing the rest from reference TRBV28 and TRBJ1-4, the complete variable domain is DVKVTQSSRYLVKRTGEKVFLECVQDMDHENMFWYRQDPGLGLRLIYFSYDVKMKEKGDIPEGYSVSREKKERFSLILESASTNQTSMYLCASSLAGINEKLFFGSGTQLSVL.

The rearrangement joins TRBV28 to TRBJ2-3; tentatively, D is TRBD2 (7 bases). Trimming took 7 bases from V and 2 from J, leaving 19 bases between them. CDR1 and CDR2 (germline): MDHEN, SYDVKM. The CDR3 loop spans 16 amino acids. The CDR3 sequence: CASIPMGGALTDTQYF. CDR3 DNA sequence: TGTGCCAGCATCCCCATGGGGGGGGCCCTCACAGATACGCAGTATTTT.

This chain's CDR3 is CASSASRSYEQYF. Here the CDR3 DNA reads TGTGCCAGTAGCGCTAGCAGATCCTACGAGCAGTACTTC. The chain carries TRBV19 and TRBJ2-7, with D possibly TRBD2 on 5 matching bases. V was clipped by 6 bases and J by 1 base, with 10 bases between them. This CDR3 is 13 amino acids long. Germline CDR1 is LNHDA and CDR2 is SQIVND (reference sequence).

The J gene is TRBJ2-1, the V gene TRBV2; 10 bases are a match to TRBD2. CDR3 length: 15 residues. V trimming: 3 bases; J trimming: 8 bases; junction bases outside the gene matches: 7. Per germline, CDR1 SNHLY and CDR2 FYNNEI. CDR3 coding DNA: TGTGCCAGCAGTGATTCCAGCGGGGGGGCCGATGAGCAGTTCTTC. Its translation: CASSDSSGGADEQFF. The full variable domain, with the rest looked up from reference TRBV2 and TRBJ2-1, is EPEVTQTPSHQVTQMGQEVILRCVPISNHLYFYWYRQILGQKVEFLVSFYNNEISEKSEIFDDQFSVERPDGSNFTLKIRSTKLEDSAMYFCASSDSSGGADEQFFGPGTRLTVL.

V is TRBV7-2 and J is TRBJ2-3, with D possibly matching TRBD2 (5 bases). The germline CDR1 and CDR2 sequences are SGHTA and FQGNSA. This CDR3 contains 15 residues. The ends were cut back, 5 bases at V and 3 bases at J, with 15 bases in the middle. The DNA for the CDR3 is TGTGCCAGCAGCCCCTCCCTGGGGAGAACAGATACGCAGTATTTT. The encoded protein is CASSPSLGRTDTQYF.